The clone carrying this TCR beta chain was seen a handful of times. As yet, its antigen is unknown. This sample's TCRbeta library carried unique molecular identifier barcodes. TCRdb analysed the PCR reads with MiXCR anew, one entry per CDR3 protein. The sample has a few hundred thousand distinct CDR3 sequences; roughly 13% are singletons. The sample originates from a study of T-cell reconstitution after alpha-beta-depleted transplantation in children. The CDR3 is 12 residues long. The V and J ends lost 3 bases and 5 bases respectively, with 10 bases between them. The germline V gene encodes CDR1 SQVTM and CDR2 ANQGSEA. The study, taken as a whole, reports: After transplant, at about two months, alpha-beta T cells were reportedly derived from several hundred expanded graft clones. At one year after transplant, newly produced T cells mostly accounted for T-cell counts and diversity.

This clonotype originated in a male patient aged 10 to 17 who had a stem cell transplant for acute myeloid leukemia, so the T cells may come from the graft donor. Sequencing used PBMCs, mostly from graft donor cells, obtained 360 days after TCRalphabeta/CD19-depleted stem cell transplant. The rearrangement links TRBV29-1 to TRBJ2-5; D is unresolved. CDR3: CSVDRFPETQYF. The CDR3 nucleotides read TGCAGCGTTGATAGGTTCCCGGAGACCCAGTACTTC.